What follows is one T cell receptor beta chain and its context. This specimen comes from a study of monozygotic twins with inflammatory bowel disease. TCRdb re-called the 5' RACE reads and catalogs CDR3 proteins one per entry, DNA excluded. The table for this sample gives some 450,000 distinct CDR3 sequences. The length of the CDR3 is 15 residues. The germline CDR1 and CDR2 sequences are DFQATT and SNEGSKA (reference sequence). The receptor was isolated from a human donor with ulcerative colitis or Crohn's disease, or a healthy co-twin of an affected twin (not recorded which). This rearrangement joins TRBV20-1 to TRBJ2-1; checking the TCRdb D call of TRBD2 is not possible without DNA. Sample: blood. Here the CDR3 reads CSAYFSGRAQNEQFF.